The rows below give T cell receptor beta chains drawn from one sample of a study of cytomegalovirus exposure and HLA in healthy donors. Here immunoSEQ multiplex PCR was the method, and the copy in TCRdb shows in-frame clones only, minus some. Recorded for this sample: under 150,000 clones. Input material: PBMCs. All receptors derive from a woman aged 55-69 years in good health and CMV-seronegative. Each CDR3 is given with its conserved first and last residue. The D gene is left open where the match is weak.

NA,TRBV28,TRBJ2-7,CASSLSTSSYEQYF
NA,TRBV28,TRBJ2-1,CASSPINEQFF
NA,TRBV7-9,TRBJ1-2,CASSAGTPLYGYTF
NA,TRBV6-1,TRBJ1-1,CASSDEGLNTEAFF
TRBD2,TRBV19,TRBJ2-1,CASSSSTSGREYNEQFF
TRBD1,TRBV6-6,TRBJ1-5,CASRYRQGEGNQPQHF
TRBD2,TRBV4-2,TRBJ2-3,CASSQEAGGWPDTQYF
NA,TRBV5-1,TRBJ2-7,CASSPPSAGLWSYEQYF
TRBD2,TRBV4-2,TRBJ2-1,CASSPASGTSGPYNEQFF
NA,TRBV29-1,NA,CSVTTGSSYEQYF
NA,TRBV28,TRBJ1-2,CASSLGGVNGYTF
TRBD1,TRBV18,TRBJ1-1,CASSPDRGAFF
NA,TRBV13,TRBJ2-1,CASSYQGGNEQFF
TRBD2,TRBV5-1,TRBJ2-1,CASSSGLARDEQFF
NA,TRBV2,TRBJ2-7,CASSDRAYEQYF
NA,TRBV2,TRBJ2-5,CASGMGGGLQETQYF
TRBD2,TRBV9,TRBJ2-1,CASSVGTSGGAHEQFF
NA,TRBV2,TRBJ1-4,CASREGEKLFF
TRBD2,TRBV5-1,TRBJ2-5,CASSLVSGSGETQYF
TRBD2,TRBV4-1,TRBJ2-1,CASSQDFSPGLAAYNEQFF
NA,TRBV7-9,TRBJ1-1,CASSPRSAEAFF
NA,TRBV28,TRBJ2-7,CASSDGQGSYEQYF
NA,TRBV6-1,TRBJ1-5,CASTPGYSNQPQHF
TRBD2,TRBV5-6,TRBJ2-3,CASSPGGGPDTQYF
NA,TRBV5-1,TRBJ1-3,CASSPVASGNTIYF
NA,TRBV21-1,TRBJ2-3,CASSAQSGGPDTQYF